The entry that follows covers one T cell receptor (beta chain) sequence. The data are from a study of blood T cell repertoires in COVID-19. The CDR3 is 15 amino acids. The germline V gene has CDR1 SGDLS and CDR2 YYNGEE. Trimming removed 4 bases at V and 0 bases at J, with 11 bases between. The authors' processing: Reference gene primer amplification yielded estimated nucleated cell counts. Profiled with immunoSEQ multiplex PCR; TCRdb holds only in-frame clones, not every one. V and J calls plus clone size are reproduced from that table; the DNA served to infer D and trimming. The profile shows some 270,000 clones, almost 85% of them singletons. In terms of age and location, participants ranged from roughly 18 to 89 years and lived in about 25 US areas. Participants were placed into cohorts based on the clinical history they reported.

The V call is TRBV9, the J call TRBJ2-1; a possible D gene is TRBD1 (5 bases). Sample: PBMCs or T cells enriched from blood (not recorded which). This TCR derives from a woman aged 45-65 years with acute COVID-19. CDR3 sequence reads: CASSNRQSSYNEQFF. The CDR3 DNA is TGTGCCAGCAGCAACCGACAGAGCTCCTACAATGAGCAGTTCTTC.